The sequence of this T cell receptor (beta chain) was determined in a study of OX40 agonist ivuxolimab in advanced cancers. Findings of the study overall: At doses 0.1 to 3.0 mg/kg, CD4+ and CD8+ clones expanded. Relative to CD4+, CD8+ T cells held more expanded clones on average. Some nonresponders likewise displayed low normalized T-cell clonal expansion.

With regard to this clone: Its antigen is undetermined.

With 3 bases removed from V and 0 bases from J, the gap between germline ends came to 12 bases. The V gene's germline CDR1 is MNHEY and CDR2 SMNVEV (reference sequence). This CDR3 has 15 amino acids. Here immunoSEQ multiplex PCR was the method, and the copy in TCRdb shows in-frame clones only, minus some. The sample carries 20,000 or so clones, about nine tenths recorded once. This clonotype originated in an adult with an advanced solid tumor such as melanoma, head and neck, liver or kidney cancer. Source: CD4+ or CD8+ T cells sorted from blood, taken in a trial of the OX40 agonist ivuxolimab. The rearrangement uses TRBV27 and TRBJ2-7; D could derive from TRBD1 or TRBD2 (6 bases each). CDR3 sequence reads: CASSFTGRPSYEQYF. DNA of the CDR3: TGTGCCAGCAGTTTTACAGGGAGGCCCTCCTACGAGCAGTACTTC.